These 21 T cell receptor beta chains share one sample of origin, sequenced in a study of blood T cell repertoires in COVID-19 (dated by TCRdb to the early 2020s). Library prep was done by the immunoSEQ multiplex PCR assay. TCRdb carries this immuneACCESS record with in-frame sequences only. Its versions omit some clonotypes, under half of them owing to an unresolved V gene in the studies checked, with the rest unexplained. This sample gives about 69,000 clones in total; roughly 79% of them show up just once. More than 15% of the sample goes to the ten largest clones. Sequenced: peripheral blood. All receptors come from a man aged 60 to 69 with acute or convalescent COVID-19.

This clone showed up just a few times. The chain combines TRBV13 with TRBJ2-7; D is undetermined. Germline CDR1 and CDR2: PRHDT and FYEKMQ (reference sequence). V dropped 5 bases and J dropped 4 bases, with 15 bases sitting between them. This CDR3 is 14 amino acids long. This CDR3 is CASSARHRNYEQYF. The CDR3 nucleotides are TGTGCCAGCAGCGCCAGACACAGAAATTACGAGCAGTACTTC.

The CDR3 loop reads CASSQVSSGYYNEQFF. The CDR3 DNA is TGCGCCAGCAGCCAAGTCTCTAGTGGATATTACAATGAGCAGTTCTTC. The gene calls are TRBV4-1 and TRBJ2-1, with D uncertain. Trimming removed 1 base at V and 4 bases at J, with 14 bases between. Germline CDR1 and CDR2: MGHRA and YSYEKL. The CDR3 extends over 16 amino acids.

This rearrangement joins TRBV5-8 to TRBJ1-1; D ambiguous. CDR1 and CDR2 (germline): SGHTS, YDEGEE. Trimming left V 0 bases short and J 2 bases short, with 2 bases between. This CDR3 spans 12 amino acids. The CDR3 sequence is CASSLANTEAFF. In DNA form, the CDR3 reads TGTGCCAGCAGCTTGGCTAACACTGAAGCTTTCTTT.

The gene calls are TRBV5-1 and TRBJ1-5; the D gene is possibly TRBD1 (6 bases). The V and J ends lost 4 bases and 0 bases respectively, with 11 bases between them. Looked up from germline, CDR1 is SGHRS and CDR2 is YFSETQ. The CDR3 extends over 15 amino acids. The CDR3 bases are TGCGCCAGCAGCAAGGGACAAGATAGCAATCAGCCCCAGCATTTT. It yields the protein CASSKGQDSNQPQHF.

The count of this clone is one. The chain carries TRBV4-1 and TRBJ2-3, with 8 bases matching TRBD2. The V gene's germline CDR1 is MGHRA and CDR2 YSYEKL. Trimming at V came to 7 bases and at J to 6 bases, leaving 15 bases not matched to a gene. This CDR3 comprises 16 residues. The CDR3: CASTKTGGAGGDTQYF. The CDR3 DNA reads as TGCGCCAGCACCAAAACCGGGGGGGCCGGTGGGGATACGCAGTATTTT.

The rearrangement uses TRBV5-6 and TRBJ1-1; perhaps TRBD1 as D (6 bases). The V and J ends lost 3 bases and 5 bases respectively, with 14 bases between them. CDR1 SGHDT and CDR2 YYEEEE come from the germline V gene. This CDR3 is 14 amino acids long. CDR3 protein: CASSWRGQGTEAFF. DNA of the CDR3: TGTGCCAGCAGCTGGCGGGGGCAAGGTACTGAAGCTTTCTTT.

The chain combines TRBV2 with TRBJ1-1, with D tentatively TRBD1 (5 bases). Germline loops: CDR1 SNHLY, CDR2 FYNNEI. V was cut by 7 bases and J by 4 bases, with 28 bases left in between. CDR3 length equals 18 residues. CDR3 region: CASTPGGELSWGGTEAFF. DNA for the CDR3: TGTGCCAGCACCCCGGGGGGTGAGCTCTCCTGGGGGGGCACTGAAGCTTTCTTT.

The J gene is TRBJ2-2, the V gene TRBV6-4; D uncertain. Germline V gene data show CDR1 as MRHNA and CDR2 as SNTAGT. This CDR3 has 13 amino acids. V lost 4 bases to trimming and J lost 6 bases, with 9 bases between them. The CDR3: CASSVRYAGELFF. In DNA form, the CDR3 reads TGTGCCAGCAGTGTCCGTTATGCCGGGGAGCTGTTTTTT.

This rearrangement joins TRBV20-1 to TRBJ2-3; 10 bases match TRBD2. Losses at the gene ends were 3 bases for V and 2 bases for J; bases not matched to a gene: 5. Germline V gene data show CDR1 as DFQATT and CDR2 as SNEGSKA (reference sequence). This CDR3 spans 15 amino acids. The CDR3, as DNA: TGCAGTGCTAGTCTAGCGGGGGCGGACACAGATACGCAGTATTTT. Its protein product is CSASLAGADTDTQYF.

The chain uses TRBV7-9 and TRBJ1-2; no firm D call. With 0 bases removed from V and 4 bases from J, the gap between germline ends came to 6 bases. The CDR3 is made up of 13 amino acids. Looked up from germline, CDR1 is SEHNR and CDR2 is FQNEAQ (reference sequence). The CDR3 is CASSLAKPYGYTF. Here the CDR3 DNA reads TGTGCCAGCAGCTTAGCGAAGCCCTATGGCTACACCTTC.

The chain couples TRBV5-1 to TRBJ1-3; 7 bases line up with TRBD1. This CDR3 is built from 15 residues. With V trimmed by 2 bases and J by 4 bases, 6 bases remained unmatched. Germline CDR1 SGHRS, CDR2 YFSETQ. CDR3 loop: CASSLQGTGGNTIYF. The CDR3, as DNA: TGCGCCAGCAGCTTACAGGGGACGGGCGGAAACACCATATATTTT.

This chain links TRBV29-1 with TRBJ2-5, with TRBD1 matching 9 bases. Germline CDR1 reads SQVTM; CDR2 reads ANQGSEA. Losses at the gene ends were 6 bases for V and 5 bases for J; bases not matched to a gene: 10. The CDR3 has 14 amino acids. CDR3 bases: TGCAGCGTAGATGGCGGACAGGGGCGGGAGACCCAGTACTTC. Translating gives CSVDGGQGRETQYF.

The rearrangement links TRBV4-1 to TRBJ2-2; 7 bases fit TRBD2. The CDR3 totals 16 residues. The trim removed 5 bases at V and 2 bases at J, leaving 8 bases unmatched. CDR1 and CDR2 from the germline V gene are MGHRA and YSYEKL. CDR3 loop: CASSFPGGGNTGELFF. As DNA, the CDR3 is TGCGCCAGCAGCTTCCCTGGCGGGGGTAACACCGGGGAGCTGTTTTTT.

The CDR3 DNA reads as TGTGCCAGCAGTAGCCGTGGGGTAGCGGGAGATACGCAGTATTTT. This translates into CASSSRGVAGDTQYF. The chain uses TRBV6-6 and TRBJ2-3, with TRBD2 matching 7 bases. The CDR3 length is 15 residues. CDR1 is MNHNY and CDR2 is SVGAGI in the germline V gene (reference sequence). J was trimmed by 5 bases and V by 5 bases; bases with no gene match: 10.

The chain joins TRBV19 to TRBJ1-1; D gene unclear. This CDR3 contains 13 residues. Germline V gives CDR1 LNHDA, CDR2 SQIVND (reference sequence). Trimming took 10 bases from V and 0 from J, leaving 12 bases between them. DNA for the CDR3: TGTGCCACCTCAGAACAGATGAACACTGAAGCTTTCTTT. It is translated as CATSEQMNTEAFF.

The rearrangement uses TRBV5-1 and TRBJ2-3; D perhaps matches TRBD2 (6 bases). The CDR3 loop spans 13 amino acids. V was shortened by 3 bases and J by 4 bases, with 9 bases between the two germline ends. From germline, CDR1 is SGHRS and CDR2 YFSETQ. Here the CDR3 DNA reads TGCGCCAGCAGCTCCCCGGGGGCAGATACGCAGTATTTT. Its translation is CASSSPGADTQYF.

J is TRBJ2-5 and V is TRBV7-9; D is possibly TRBD2 (6 bases). This CDR3 contains 11 residues. CDR1 is SEHNR, CDR2 FQNEAQ, per germline (reference sequence). The chain's CDR3 is CGGEIQETQYF. CDR3 coding DNA: TGTGGGGGGGAGATACAAGAGACCCAGTACTTC.

This clone showed up just a few times. This chain joins TRBV30 and TRBJ2-7; perhaps TRBD2 as D (6 bases). Germline lookup yields CDR1 GTSNPN and CDR2 SVGIG (reference sequence). This CDR3 spans 13 amino acids. Deletions cut 1 base from V and 2 bases from J, with 9 bases between. Written as DNA, the CDR3 is TGTGCCTGGAGTGGGGTAGCGGCCTACGAGCAGTACTTC. This codes for CAWSGVAAYEQYF.

The chain couples TRBV7-9 to TRBJ2-5, with D possibly matching TRBD2 (5 bases). Germline V CDR1 and CDR2: SEHNR, FQNEAQ (reference sequence). The germline V and J ends were trimmed by 5 bases and 0 bases, with 10 bases remaining between them. The CDR3 extends over 14 amino acids. CDR3 DNA: TGTGCCAGCAGCGCGTCCGGGAACCAAGAGACCCAGTACTTC. Protein product: CASSASGNQETQYF.

The V and J genes are TRBV7-9 and TRBJ1-2, with 8 bases lining up with TRBD1. The V gene's germline CDR1 is SEHNR and CDR2 FQNEAQ (reference sequence). The junction had 5 bases not matched to a gene; V was cut back by 5 bases and J by 3 bases. The CDR3 totals 14 residues. CDR3 residues: CASSTQGGYYGYTF. In DNA, the CDR3 is TGTGCCAGCAGCACACAGGGGGGCTACTATGGCTACACCTTC.

V usage is TRBV2 and J usage is TRBJ2-6; maybe TRBD1 (6 bases). V lost 6 bases and J 0 bases, leaving 18 bases between the germline ends. There are 18 residues in the CDR3. CDR1 and CDR2 from the germline V gene are SNHLY and FYNNEI. CDR3 sequence (DNA): TGTGCCAGCAGGGGAGCAGGGGACCTACCCTCTGGGGCCAACGTCCTGACTTTC. Its protein is CASRGAGDLPSGANVLTF.